This T cell receptor beta chain was found in a study of cytomegalovirus exposure and HLA in healthy donors. Study-wide findings and caveats: Cytomegalovirus-associated status was assigned to about 150 TCR beta chains.

This CDR3 comprises 13 residues. Per germline, CDR1 MDHEN and CDR2 SYDVKM. Vbeta (60) and Jbeta (13) primers were used in the PCR. Repertoires were generated with immunoSEQ multiplex PCR, while TCRdb's copy carries only in-frame clones and drops some. This sample contains tens of thousands of clones. To note about this clone: Its antigen is still unknown. Mismatch with germline at one junction end may stem from a read error.

Sequencing input: PBMCs. This rearrangement joins TRBV28 to TRBJ1-1, with D possibly being TRBD1 (5 bases). The TCR was taken from a male donor in good health and CMV-seronegative. The CDR3 is CASGAGTPAKVVF. The CDR3 DNA sequence: TGTGCCAGCGGGGCCGGGACTCCCGCTAAGGTAGTCTTT.